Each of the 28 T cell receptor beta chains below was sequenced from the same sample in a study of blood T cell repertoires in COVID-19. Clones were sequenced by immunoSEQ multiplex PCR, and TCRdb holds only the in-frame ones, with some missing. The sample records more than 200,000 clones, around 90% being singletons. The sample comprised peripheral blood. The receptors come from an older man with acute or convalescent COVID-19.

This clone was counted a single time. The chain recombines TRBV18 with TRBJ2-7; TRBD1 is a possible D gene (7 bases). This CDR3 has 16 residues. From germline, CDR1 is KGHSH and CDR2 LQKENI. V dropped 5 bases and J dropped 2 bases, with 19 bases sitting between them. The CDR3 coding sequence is TGTGCCAGCTCAGATAGGCACAGGGGACTTACCTACGAGCAGTACTTC. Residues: CASSDRHRGLTYEQYF. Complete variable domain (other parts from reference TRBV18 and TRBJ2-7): NAGVMQNPRHLVRRRGQEARLRCSPMKGHSHVYWYRQLPEEGLKFMVYLQKENIIDESGMPKERFSAEFPKEGPSILRIQQVVRGDSAAYFCASSDRHRGLTYEQYFGPGTRLTVT.

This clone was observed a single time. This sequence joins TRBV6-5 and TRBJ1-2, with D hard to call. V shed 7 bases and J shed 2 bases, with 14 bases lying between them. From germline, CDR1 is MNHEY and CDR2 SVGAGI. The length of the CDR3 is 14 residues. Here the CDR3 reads CASTESAGNYGYTF. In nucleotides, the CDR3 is TGTGCCAGCACCGAATCCGCGGGAAACTATGGCTACACCTTC.

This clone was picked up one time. The CDR3 bases are TGTGCCAGCAGTTTAAAGGCAGGCCCGAGCGGCTACACCTTC. The encoded protein is CASSLKAGPSGYTF. The chain is built from TRBV27 and TRBJ1-2; D is unresolved. Germline values: CDR1 MNHEY, CDR2 SMNVEV (reference sequence). The V end was cut by 2 bases, the J end by 8 bases, with 15 bases between. The CDR3 runs to 14 residues.

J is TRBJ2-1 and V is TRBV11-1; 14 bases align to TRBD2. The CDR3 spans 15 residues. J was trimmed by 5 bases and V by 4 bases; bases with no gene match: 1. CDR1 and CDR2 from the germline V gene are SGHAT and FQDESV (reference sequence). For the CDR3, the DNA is TGTGCCAGCAGCTCGGGACTAGCGGGAGACAATGAGCAGTTCTTC. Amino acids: CASSSGLAGDNEQFF.

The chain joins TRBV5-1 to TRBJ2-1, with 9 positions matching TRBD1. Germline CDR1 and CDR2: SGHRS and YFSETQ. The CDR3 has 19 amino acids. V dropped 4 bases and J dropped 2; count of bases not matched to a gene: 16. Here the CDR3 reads CASSPRDRAPTSPYNEQFF. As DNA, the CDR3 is TGCGCCAGCAGCCCCCGGGACAGGGCGCCGACATCCCCCTACAATGAGCAGTTCTTC.

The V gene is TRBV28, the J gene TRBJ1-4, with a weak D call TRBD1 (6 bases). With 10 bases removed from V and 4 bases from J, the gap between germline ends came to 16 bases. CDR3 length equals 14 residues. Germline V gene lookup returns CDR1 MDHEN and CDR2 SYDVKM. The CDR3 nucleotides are TGTGCCATCTCCCCAGGGGCAGTTAATGAAAAACTGTTTTTT. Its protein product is CAISPGAVNEKLFF.

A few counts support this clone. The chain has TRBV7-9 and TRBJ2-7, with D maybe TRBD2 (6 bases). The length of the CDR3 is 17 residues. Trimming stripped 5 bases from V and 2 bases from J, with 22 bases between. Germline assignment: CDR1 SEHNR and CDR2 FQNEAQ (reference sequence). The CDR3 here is CASSPLGTLSTTYEQYF. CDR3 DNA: TGTGCCAGCAGCCCATTGGGGACTCTAAGTACAACCTACGAGCAGTACTTC.

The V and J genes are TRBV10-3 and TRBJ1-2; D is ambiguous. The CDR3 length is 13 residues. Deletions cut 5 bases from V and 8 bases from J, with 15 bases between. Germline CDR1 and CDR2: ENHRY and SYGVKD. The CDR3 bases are TGTGCCATCAGTCCGACCTCCATGGGCGGCTACACCTTC. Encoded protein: CAISPTSMGGYTF.

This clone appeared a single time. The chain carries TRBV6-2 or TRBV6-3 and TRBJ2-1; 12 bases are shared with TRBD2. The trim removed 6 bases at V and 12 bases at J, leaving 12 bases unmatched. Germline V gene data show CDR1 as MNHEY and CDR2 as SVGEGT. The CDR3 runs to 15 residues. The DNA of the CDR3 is TGTGCCAGCAGCCCCGGGACTAGCGGGTATCTAGGGCAGTTCTTC. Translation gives CASSPGTSGYLGQFF.

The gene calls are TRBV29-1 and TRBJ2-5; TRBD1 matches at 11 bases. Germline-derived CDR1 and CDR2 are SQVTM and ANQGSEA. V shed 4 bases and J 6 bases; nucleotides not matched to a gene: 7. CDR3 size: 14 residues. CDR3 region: CSVGGDRGTKTQYF. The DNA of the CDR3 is TGCAGCGTTGGAGGGGACAGGGGGACGAAGACCCAGTACTTC.

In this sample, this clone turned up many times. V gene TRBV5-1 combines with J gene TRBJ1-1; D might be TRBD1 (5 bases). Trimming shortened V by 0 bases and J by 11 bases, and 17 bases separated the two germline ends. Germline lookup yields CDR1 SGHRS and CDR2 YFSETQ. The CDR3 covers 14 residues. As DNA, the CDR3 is TGCGCCAGCAGCTTGGAAGGCAGGGCTCTTCGGGCTTTCTTT. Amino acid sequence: CASSLEGRALRAFF.

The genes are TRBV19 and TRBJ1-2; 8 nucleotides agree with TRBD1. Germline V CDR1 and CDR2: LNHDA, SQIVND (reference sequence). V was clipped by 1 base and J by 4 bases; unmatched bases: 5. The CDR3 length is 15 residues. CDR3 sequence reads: CASSIGGQGSYGYTF. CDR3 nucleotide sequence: TGTGCCAGTAGTATAGGTGGACAGGGAAGCTATGGCTACACCTTC.

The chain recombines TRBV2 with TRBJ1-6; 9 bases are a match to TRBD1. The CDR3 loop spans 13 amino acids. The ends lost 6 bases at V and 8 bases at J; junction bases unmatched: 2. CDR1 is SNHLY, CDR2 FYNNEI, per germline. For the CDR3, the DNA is TGTGCCAGCAGAGGACAGGGGCATTCACCCCTCCACTTT. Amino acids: CASRGQGHSPLHF.

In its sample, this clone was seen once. CDR3 nucleotide sequence: TGTGCCAGTAGTATAGGCAGGGGGAACACTGAAGCTTTCTTT. Amino acids: CASSIGRGNTEAFF. The rearrangement links TRBV19 to TRBJ1-1; TRBD1 might be the D (6 bases). V dropped 1 base and J dropped 1 base, with 7 bases sitting between them. Germline V lookup: CDR1 LNHDA, CDR2 SQIVND (reference sequence). The CDR3 extends over 14 amino acids.

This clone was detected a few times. The CDR3 DNA sequence: TGTGCCAGCAGCCTTAGTCAGGTTCGGACCGGGGAGCTGTTTTTT. It codes for CASSLSQVRTGELFF. The chain recombines TRBV7-3 with TRBJ2-2, with D unclear. Germline values: CDR1 SGHTA, CDR2 FQGTGA. The V and J ends lost 5 bases and 5 bases respectively, with 15 bases between them. CDR3 size: 15 residues.

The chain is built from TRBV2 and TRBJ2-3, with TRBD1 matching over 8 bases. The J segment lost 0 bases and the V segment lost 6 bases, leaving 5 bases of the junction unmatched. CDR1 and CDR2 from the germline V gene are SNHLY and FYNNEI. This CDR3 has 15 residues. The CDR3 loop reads CASRETGASTDTQYF. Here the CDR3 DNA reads TGTGCCAGCAGAGAGACAGGGGCCAGCACAGATACGCAGTATTTT.

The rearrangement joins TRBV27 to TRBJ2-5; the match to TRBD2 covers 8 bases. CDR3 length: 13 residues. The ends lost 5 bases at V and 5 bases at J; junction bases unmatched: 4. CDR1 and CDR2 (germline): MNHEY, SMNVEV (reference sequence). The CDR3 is CASSGTRRETQYF. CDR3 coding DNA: TGTGCCAGCAGTGGGACTAGAAGGGAGACCCAGTACTTC.

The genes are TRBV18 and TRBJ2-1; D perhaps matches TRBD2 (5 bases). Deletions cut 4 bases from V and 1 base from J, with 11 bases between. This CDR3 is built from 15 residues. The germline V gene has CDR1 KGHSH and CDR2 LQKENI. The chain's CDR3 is CASSLNGDSYNEQFF. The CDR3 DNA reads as TGTGCCAGCTCACTAAACGGGGATTCCTACAATGAGCAGTTCTTC.

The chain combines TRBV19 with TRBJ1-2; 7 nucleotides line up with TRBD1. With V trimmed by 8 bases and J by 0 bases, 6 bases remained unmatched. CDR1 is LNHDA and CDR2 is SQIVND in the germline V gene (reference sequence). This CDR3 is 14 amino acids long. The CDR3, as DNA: TGTGCCAGTGGAACCGGGACAGCTAACTATGGCTACACCTTC. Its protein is CASGTGTANYGYTF.

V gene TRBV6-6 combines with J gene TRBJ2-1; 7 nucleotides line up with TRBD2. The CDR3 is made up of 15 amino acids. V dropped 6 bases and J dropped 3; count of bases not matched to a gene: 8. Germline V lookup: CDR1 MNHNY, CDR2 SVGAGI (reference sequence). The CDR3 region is CASSPGGVSYNEQFF. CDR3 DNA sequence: TGTGCCAGCAGCCCTGGGGGGGTAAGCTACAATGAGCAGTTCTTC.

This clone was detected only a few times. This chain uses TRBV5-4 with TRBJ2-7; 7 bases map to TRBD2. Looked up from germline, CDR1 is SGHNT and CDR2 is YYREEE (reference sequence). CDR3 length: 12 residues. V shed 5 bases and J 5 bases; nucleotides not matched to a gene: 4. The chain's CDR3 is CASSLGTNEQYF. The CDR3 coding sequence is TGTGCCAGCAGTTTAGGGACTAACGAGCAGTACTTC.

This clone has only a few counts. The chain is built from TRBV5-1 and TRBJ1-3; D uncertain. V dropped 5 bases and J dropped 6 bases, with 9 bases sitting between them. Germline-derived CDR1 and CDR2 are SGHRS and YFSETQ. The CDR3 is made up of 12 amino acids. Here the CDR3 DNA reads TGCGCCAGCAGTCACGACTCAAACACCATATATTTT. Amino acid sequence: CASSHDSNTIYF.

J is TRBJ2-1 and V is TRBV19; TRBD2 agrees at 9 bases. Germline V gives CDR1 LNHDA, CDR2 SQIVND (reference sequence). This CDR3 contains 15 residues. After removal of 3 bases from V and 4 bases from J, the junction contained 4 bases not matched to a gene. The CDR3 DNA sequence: TGTGCCAGTAGTATGGGCCTAGCGGGATACAATGAGCAGTTCTTC. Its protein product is CASSMGLAGYNEQFF.

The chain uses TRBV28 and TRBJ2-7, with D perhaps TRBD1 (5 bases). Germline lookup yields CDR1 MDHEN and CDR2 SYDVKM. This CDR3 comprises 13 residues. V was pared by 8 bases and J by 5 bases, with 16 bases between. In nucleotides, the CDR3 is TGTGCCAGCCAGTTGGGCAGGGTCGACGAGCAGTACTTC. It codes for CASQLGRVDEQYF.

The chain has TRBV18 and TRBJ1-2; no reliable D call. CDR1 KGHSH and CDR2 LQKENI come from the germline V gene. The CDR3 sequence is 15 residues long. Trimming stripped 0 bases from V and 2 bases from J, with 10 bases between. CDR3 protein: CASSPPESINYGYTF. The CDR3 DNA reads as TGTGCCAGCTCACCACCGGAGTCAATAAACTATGGCTACACCTTC.

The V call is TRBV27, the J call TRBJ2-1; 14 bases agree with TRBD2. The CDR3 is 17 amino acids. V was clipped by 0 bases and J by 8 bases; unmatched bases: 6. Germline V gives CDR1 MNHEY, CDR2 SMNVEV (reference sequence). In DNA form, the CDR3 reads TGTGCCAGCAGTTTATCGGTTGGGACTAGCGGGAGACATGAGCAGTTCTTC. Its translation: CASSLSVGTSGRHEQFF.

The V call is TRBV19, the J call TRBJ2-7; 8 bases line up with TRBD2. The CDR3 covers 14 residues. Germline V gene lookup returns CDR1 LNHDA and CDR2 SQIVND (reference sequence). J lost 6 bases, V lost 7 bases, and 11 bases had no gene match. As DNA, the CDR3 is TGTGCCAGTATGGTCTCGGGAGGGTCGGGCGAGCAGTACTTC. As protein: CASMVSGGSGEQYF.

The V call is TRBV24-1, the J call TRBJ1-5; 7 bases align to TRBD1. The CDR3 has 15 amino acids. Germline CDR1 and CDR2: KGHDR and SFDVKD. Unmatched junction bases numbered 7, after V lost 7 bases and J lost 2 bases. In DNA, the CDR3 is TGTGCCACCAGCCCAGGGGGTCGGGGCAATCAGCCCCAGCATTTT. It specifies CATSPGGRGNQPQHF.